A single sample gave rise to the 29 T cell receptor beta chains below, sequenced in a study of response to subunit inactivated influenza vaccine. TCRdb recomputed calls from the RT-PCR reads with MiXCR, one row per CDR3 protein. The sample comprises a few hundred thousand distinct CDR3 sequences, about 11% of which are singletons, and about 11% rests with the top ten. These data also featured in a second study, about T cells expressing NK-cell markers. That paper notes: Template switching by 5'RACE with UMIs generated the TCR beta cDNA.

Sequences were derived from PBMCs from blood, sampled on the day of vaccination. All receptors derive from a man aged 50 to 59 who received an inactivated influenza vaccine.

This clonotype was seen more than once but under ten times. V is TRBV7-6 and J is TRBJ1-1; 8 nucleotides agree with TRBD1. Trimming cost V 0 bases and J 4 bases; bases outside gene matches: 4. Germline V gene lookup returns CDR1 SGHVS and CDR2 FNYEAQ. The CDR3 is 15 residues long. CDR3 nucleotides: TGTGCCAGCAGCTTAGCGCAGGGGGCGCCCACTGAAGCTTTCTTT. Its translation is CASSLAQGAPTEAFF.

The chain is built from TRBV12-3 or TRBV12-4 and TRBJ1-1; a possible D gene is TRBD1 (5 bases). The CDR3 contains 16 residues. The germline V and J ends were trimmed by 5 bases and 4 bases, with 20 bases remaining between them. In DNA form, the CDR3 reads TGTGCCAGCAGTGAGCCGGGACCCCGGGTGGGCACTGAAGCTTTCTTT. Its translation is CASSEPGPRVGTEAFF.

Turning to this clonotype: The junction shows a germline mismatch at one end, possibly a read error. The V and J genes are TRBV7-2 and TRBJ2-3, with TRBD1 matching over 7 bases. The CDR3 runs 15 residues. In germline, CDR1 is SGHTA, CDR2 FQGNSA. The CDR3, as DNA: TGTGCCAGCAGCCAGGGACAGCCTGGCACCGATACGCAGTATTTT. It yields the protein CASSQGQPGTDTQYF.

This clonotype was seen more than once but under ten times. A much larger clone sits a single nucleotide away, making a read error possible. The chain is built from TRBV5-1 and TRBJ2-2; D remains unclear. The ends were cut back, 0 bases at V and 3 bases at J, with 3 bases in the middle. The CDR3 has 13 residues. Germline CDR1 reads SGHRS; CDR2 reads YFSETQ. CDR3: CASSLEHTGELFF. CDR3 bases: TGCGCCAGCAGCTTGGAACACACCGGGGAGCTGTTTTTT.

V usage is TRBV9 and J usage is TRBJ2-2, with D perhaps matching TRBD1 (5 bases). Trimming took off 0 bases at V and 3 bases at J, with 9 bases between the two ends. CDR3 length: 15 residues. The germline gives CDR1 SGDLS, CDR2 YYNGEE. CDR3 residues: CASSVEGYDTGELFF. The CDR3 nucleotides are TGTGCCAGCAGCGTAGAGGGGTATGACACCGGGGAGCTGTTTTTT. Complete variable domain (other parts from reference TRBV9 and TRBJ2-2): DSGVTQTPKHLITATGQRVTLRCSPRSGDLSVYWYQQSLDQGLQFLIQYYNGEERAKGNILERFSAQQFPDLHSELNLSSLELGDSALYFCASSVEGYDTGELFFGEGSRLTVL.

This clonotype was seen only a few times. The chain combines TRBV7-9 with TRBJ1-2; TRBD1 might be the D (6 bases). Trimming stripped 5 bases from V and 1 base from J, with 14 bases between. Germline loops: CDR1 SEHNR, CDR2 FQNEAQ (reference sequence). The CDR3 runs to 15 residues. CDR3 amino acids: CASSARDTLNYGYTF. The CDR3 DNA reads TGTGCCAGCAGCGCCCGGGACACGCTTAACTATGGCTACACCTTC.

In this sample, this clonotype turned up many times. V usage is TRBV20-1 and J usage is TRBJ2-7, with TRBD1 as a possible D gene (5 bases). Per germline, CDR1 DFQATT and CDR2 SNEGSKA (reference sequence). This CDR3 has 15 residues. The ends were cut back, 0 bases at V and 6 bases at J, with 18 bases in the middle. DNA of the CDR3: TGCAGTGCTAGAGATCGGAGTCAGGGAAAACCCGAGCAGTACTTC. Its protein product is CSARDRSQGKPEQYF.

This rearrangement joins TRBV6-1 to TRBJ2-5; D is possibly TRBD2 (6 bases). This CDR3 has 16 amino acids. Germline V gene lookup returns CDR1 MNHNS and CDR2 SASEGT. V lost 2 bases, J lost 5 bases, and 18 bases lay in between. The CDR3 here is CASSEMGLQPVETQYF. The DNA for the CDR3 is TGTGCCAGCAGTGAAATGGGACTCCAGCCGGTCGAGACCCAGTACTTC.

This clonotype was recorded many times. The chain joins TRBV7-9 to TRBJ1-1; no clear D. Looked up from germline, CDR1 is SEHNR and CDR2 is FQNEAQ (reference sequence). This CDR3 is built from 15 residues. V dropped 1 base and J dropped 1 base, with 10 bases sitting between them. The CDR3 DNA follows: TGTGCCAGCAGCTTAGTTGGACGAGGGAACACTGAAGCTTTCTTT. Translation gives CASSLVGRGNTEAFF. Variable domain in full (rest from reference TRBV7-9 and TRBJ1-1): DTGVSQNPRHKITKRGQNVTFRCDPISEHNRLYWYRQTLGQGPEFLTYFQNEAQLEKSRLLSDRFSAERPKGSFSTLEIQRTEQGDSAMYLCASSLVGRGNTEAFFGQGTRLTVV.

This clonotype was recorded many times. The chain links TRBV28 to TRBJ2-7, with TRBD2 matching over 14 bases. V shed 6 bases and J 5 bases; nucleotides not matched to a gene: 6. There are 15 residues in the CDR3. Per the germline V gene, CDR1 is MDHEN and CDR2 is SYDVKM. CDR3 in DNA: TGTGCCAGCAGGCGGACTAGCGGGAGGAACGACGAGCAGTACTTC. Residues: CASRRTSGRNDEQYF.

This clonotype was detected a few times. Here the CDR3 DNA reads TGTGCCGTCGCTCTAGCTACAGGTTACAATGAGCAGTTCTTC. This sequence encodes CAVALATGYNEQFF. The chain employs TRBV10-3 and TRBJ2-1; D may be TRBD1 or TRBD2 (5 bases each). Trimming cost V 11 bases and J 4 bases, with 18 bases left between them. This CDR3 comprises 14 residues. The germline CDR1 and CDR2 sequences are ENHRY and SYGVKD.

The CDR3 region is CASGQLGGAPSNEQFF. The DNA of the CDR3 is TGTGCCAGCGGACAACTCGGGGGGGCTCCGAGCAATGAGCAGTTCTTC. The chain uses TRBV5-6 and TRBJ2-1; TRBD2 aligns across 8 bases. Germline CDR1 is SGHDT and CDR2 is YYEEEE. Trimming removed 7 bases from V and 6 bases from J; junction bases left unmatched: 15. The CDR3 spans 16 residues.

This clonotype was seen a few times. The chain links TRBV20-1 to TRBJ1-4; D unclear. The germline V gene encodes CDR1 DFQATT and CDR2 SNEGSKA (reference sequence). There are 14 residues in the CDR3. Trimming removed 3 bases from V and 3 bases from J, with 11 bases in between. CDR3 in amino acids: CSASPSVANEKLFF. CDR3 in DNA: TGCAGTGCTAGCCCTTCAGTCGCTAATGAAAAACTGTTTTTT.

This clonotype was seen at least ten times. V gene TRBV2 combines with J gene TRBJ1-2, with 8 bases matching TRBD1. The CDR3 consists of 13 residues. Trimming took 9 bases from V and 4 from J; bases not matched to a gene: 7. Germline lookup yields CDR1 SNHLY and CDR2 FYNNEI. CDR3 coding DNA: TGTGCCAGGGGAGGACAGGGCCCCTATGGCTACACCTTC. This gives the protein CARGGQGPYGYTF.

This clonotype occurred a few times. The gene calls are TRBV5-1 and TRBJ1-4; D gene ambiguous. This CDR3 comprises 14 residues. Germline-derived CDR1 and CDR2 are SGHRS and YFSETQ. V shed 0 bases and J shed 5 bases, with 8 bases lying between them. The CDR3 loop reads CASSLERINEKLFF. The CDR3 nucleotides read TGCGCCAGCAGCTTGGAACGGATAAATGAAAAACTGTTTTTT.

This clonotype was seen a handful of times. The chain links TRBV3-1 to TRBJ1-5, with a weak D call TRBD1 (6 bases). The CDR3 totals 13 residues. V lost 5 bases and J 8 bases, leaving 13 bases between the germline ends. Germline V lookup: CDR1 LGHDT, CDR2 YNNKEL (reference sequence). CDR3 sequence: CASSFLKGEPQHF. CDR3 in DNA: TGTGCCAGCAGCTTTCTAAAGGGGGAGCCCCAGCATTTT.

This CDR3 reads CSVEARTGTYGYTF. Here the CDR3 DNA reads TGCAGCGTTGAAGCCAGGACAGGGACCTATGGCTACACCTTC. The J gene is TRBJ1-2, the V gene TRBV29-1, with 8 nucleotides matching TRBD1. The junction had 5 bases not matched to a gene; V was cut back by 1 base and J by 4 bases. The germline V gene has CDR1 SQVTM and CDR2 ANQGSEA. The CDR3 runs 14 residues.

J is TRBJ1-6 and V is TRBV7-9; the match to TRBD1 covers 10 bases. The length of the CDR3 is 15 residues. Germline CDR1 SEHNR, CDR2 FQNEAQ (reference sequence). Germline trimming cut 5 bases from V and 13 bases from J; bases unmatched to any gene: 11. In DNA, the CDR3 is TGTGCCAGCAGCACCGGGACAGGGGCCCTATTTCCCCTCCACTTT. Amino acid sequence: CASSTGTGALFPLHF.

This clonotype was found many times. The V gene is TRBV28, the J gene TRBJ2-2; 7 positions agree with TRBD2. The CDR3 contains 17 residues. Losses at the gene ends were 6 bases for V and 4 bases for J; bases not matched to a gene: 14. CDR1 and CDR2 (germline): MDHEN, SYDVKM. The CDR3 sequence is CASRQLQRDSGTGELFF. CDR3 coding DNA: TGTGCCAGCAGACAACTCCAGCGGGATAGTGGCACCGGGGAGCTGTTTTTT.

J is TRBJ2-1 and V is TRBV3-1; 9 bases line up with TRBD2. The CDR3 sequence is 16 residues long. CDR1 and CDR2 from the germline V gene are LGHDT and YNNKEL (reference sequence). V lost 0 bases to trimming and J lost 4 bases; unmatched junction nucleotides: 4. CDR3 sequence: CASSQELSGGYNEQFF. As DNA, the CDR3 is TGTGCCAGCAGCCAAGAGCTCAGCGGGGGGTACAATGAGCAGTTCTTC.

The genes are TRBV20-1 and TRBJ2-7, with D maybe TRBD2 (6 bases). Looked up from germline, CDR1 is DFQATT and CDR2 is SNEGSKA (reference sequence). The V end lost 2 bases, the J end lost 7 bases, and 15 bases lay between the germline ends. CDR3 length: 13 residues. CDR3 DNA sequence: TGCAGTGCTAGAAGTATGGCCGGGGGTGAGCAGTACTTC. It is translated as CSARSMAGGEQYF.

This chain connects TRBV6-1 to TRBJ2-1; D unclear. The V and J ends lost 2 bases and 6 bases respectively, with 5 bases between them. Looked up from germline, CDR1 is MNHNS and CDR2 is SASEGT. This CDR3 comprises 12 residues. The DNA of the CDR3 is TGTGCCAGCAGTGAATTTAGCAATGAGCAGTTCTTC. It yields the protein CASSEFSNEQFF.

This sequence joins TRBV3-1 and TRBJ2-3; D remains unclear. The germline CDR1 and CDR2 sequences are LGHDT and YNNKEL (reference sequence). The CDR3 contains 16 residues. V lost 5 bases to trimming and J lost 3 bases, with 18 bases between them. CDR3 amino acids: CASSGSPQAYTDTQYF. CDR3 coding DNA: TGTGCCAGCAGCGGAAGCCCGCAAGCCTATACAGATACGCAGTATTTT.

This clonotype was observed a few times. DNA for the CDR3: TGCGCCAGCAGCAAAGGGACAGGGCGAGGAAACACCATATATTTT. This gives the protein CASSKGTGRGNTIYF. V gene TRBV5-1 combines with J gene TRBJ1-3, with 9 bases that match TRBD1. Germline V CDR1 and CDR2: SGHRS, YFSETQ. Trimming cost V 4 bases and J 4 bases; bases outside gene matches: 6. The CDR3 is made up of 15 amino acids.

CDR3 protein: CASSQDTGGLYNEQFF. CDR3 sequence (DNA): TGCGCCAGCAGCCAAGATACGGGAGGGCTTTACAATGAGCAGTTCTTC. This sequence joins TRBV4-3 and TRBJ2-1, with 8 bases lining up with TRBD2. V lost 0 bases, J lost 4 bases, and 5 bases stayed unmatched. The CDR3 is 16 residues long. Germline CDR1 LGHNA, CDR2 YSLEER.

This clonotype was observed many times. The chain recombines TRBV12-3 or TRBV12-4 with TRBJ1-1; a weak D match, TRBD1 (5 bases). Between the trimmed V and J ends, which lost 3 bases and 0 bases, there was a span of 8 bases. CDR3 length: 14 residues. The CDR3 DNA is TGTGCCAGCAGTTTCGGGGCCCTGAACACTGAAGCTTTCTTT. This gives the protein CASSFGALNTEAFF.

V is TRBV18 and J is TRBJ2-5, with D possibly being TRBD1 or TRBD2 (5 bases each). The CDR3 spans 15 residues. Germline V gene lookup returns CDR1 KGHSH and CDR2 LQKENI. V was trimmed by 2 bases and J by 2 bases, leaving 12 bases between them. CDR3 sequence (DNA): TGTGCCAGCTCACCAGAGTGGGGGAAACAAGAGACCCAGTACTTC. Its protein product is CASSPEWGKQETQYF. The full variable domain, its missing parts supplied by reference TRBV18 and TRBJ2-5, is NAGVMQNPRHLVRRRGQEARLRCSPMKGHSHVYWYRQLPEEGLKFMVYLQKENIIDESGMPKERFSAEFPKEGPSILRIQQVVRGDSAAYFCASSPEWGKQETQYFGPGTRLLVL.

This clonotype has just a few counts. The chain recombines TRBV5-6 with TRBJ2-5, with unresolved D. Trimming pared 0 bases from V and 6 bases from J, leaving 3 bases between. The germline V gene encodes CDR1 SGHDT and CDR2 YYEEEE. The CDR3 is made up of 11 amino acids. CDR3 loop: CASSLGKTQYF. CDR3 in DNA: TGTGCCAGCAGCTTGGGGAAGACCCAGTACTTC.

The chain joins TRBV18 to TRBJ2-3; D remains ambiguous. V was trimmed by 2 bases and J by 0 bases, leaving 12 bases between them. Per germline, CDR1 KGHSH and CDR2 LQKENI. The CDR3 extends over 16 amino acids. The chain's CDR3 is CASSPSTVPSTDTQYF. For the CDR3, the DNA is TGTGCCAGCTCACCAAGTACGGTCCCTAGCACAGATACGCAGTATTTT.